This T cell receptor beta chain came from a study of OX40 agonist ivuxolimab in advanced cancers. General study findings and limits: At 0.1 to 3.0 mg/kg and by week 6, CD4+ and CD8+ T cells in the blood had expanded clonally.

Method: immunoSEQ multiplex PCR; TCRdb's copy keeps in-frame clones and lacks some. The profile shows about 66,000 clones, approximately 78% of them singletons. This clone was counted only a few times. Antigen: not known. Trimming removed 3 bases from V and 1 base from J, with 6 bases in between. The CDR3 spans 13 residues. CDR1 SGHDN and CDR2 FVKESK come from the germline V gene. This material consisted of CD4+ or CD8+ T cells sorted from blood, taken in a trial of the OX40 agonist ivuxolimab. The sequence derives from an adult with an advanced solid tumor such as melanoma, head and neck, liver or kidney cancer. The V call is TRBV14, the J call TRBJ1-1; D call uncertain. The CDR3 coding sequence is TGTGCCAGCAGCCATGGTAGGAACACTGAAGCTTTCTTT. Residues: CASSHGRNTEAFF.